This T cell receptor beta chain was profiled in a study of blood T cell repertoires in COVID-19. Study background: The United States, Italy and Spain provided the acute and convalescent COVID-19 samples. Sources were T cells, B-cell-depleted T cells, or PBMCs; the material itself was cDNA or gDNA.

Measured with immunoSEQ multiplex PCR; TCRdb has only the in-frame clones, and not every one. The sample has more than 200,000 clones, around nine tenths seen once. All enrollees were about 18 to 89 years old and from about 24 US areas. The V segment lost 3 bases and the J segment 2 bases; nucleotides outside the gene matches: 6. CDR3 size: 18 residues. Germline-derived CDR1 and CDR2 are SGHRS and YFSETQ. This TCR was recovered from a woman aged 25 to 39 who had been exposed to COVID-19. This chain links TRBV5-1 with TRBJ2-3; 16 bases are a match to TRBD2. Sequenced material: PBMCs or T cells enriched from blood (not recorded which). In nucleotides, the CDR3 is TGCGCCAGCAGCTCGGGACTAGCGGGAGGGGGGCTCACAGATACGCAGTATTTT. This sequence encodes CASSSGLAGGGLTDTQYF.